This T cell receptor (beta chain) was captured by sequencing in a study of preoperative IRX-2 immunotherapy in early breast cancer. This clone was detected a few times. Sample treatment: preoperative locoregional IRX-2 cytokine immunotherapy. Patients received preoperative, locoregional IRX-2 cytokine immunotherapy in a phase Ib study. Sequencing used immunoSEQ multiplex PCR; TCRdb keeps in-frame clones, though not all of them. Found here are tens of thousands of clones, 65% to 85% of them singletons; the top ten hold under 4%. The sample here was taken from a patient treated with IRX-2 immunotherapy. The sequence was collected from a human donor with breast cancer.

As DNA, the CDR3 is TGTGCCAGCAGTCTAACGACCGGGACAACCGGGGAGCTGTTTTTT. This codes for CASSLTTGTTGELFF. The chain uses TRBV6-8 and TRBJ2-2, with D possibly being TRBD1 (6 bases). This CDR3 is built from 15 residues. The V gene's germline CDR1 is MNHGY and CDR2 SAAAGT. Deletions cut 5 bases from V and 5 bases from J, with 15 bases between.